This TCR beta chain was found in a study of blood T cell repertoires in COVID-19. Study-wide background: Material from acute and convalescent COVID-19 was sourced from the United States, Italy and Spain. T cells, B-cell-depleted T cells, or PBMCs provided the cDNA or gDNA that served as material.

As processed by the authors: The authors estimated nucleated cell counts from reference gene primer amplification. The protocol was immunoSEQ multiplex PCR, while the TCRdb copy is restricted to in-frame clones and leaves out a portion. V and J calls and clone size are copied from that table; D and trimming were computed from the DNA. The table includes approximately 170,000 clones, roughly 91% detected once. Germline V CDR1 and CDR2: LNHDA, SQIVND (reference sequence). The CDR3 is made up of 17 amino acids. V shed 0 bases and J 1 base; nucleotides not matched to a gene: 7. The Seattle patients joined while their infection was active and were tracked longitudinally afterward.

The V call is TRBV19, the J call TRBJ2-3; TRBD1 agrees at 7 bases. This receptor was identified in a man aged 18 to 29 with COVID-19, enrolled during active disease. Material for sequencing was peripheral blood. For the CDR3, the DNA is TGTGCCAGTAGTATAGAGCGTTTTCAGGGGGGCACAGATACGCAGTATTTT. The encoded protein is CASSIERFQGGTDTQYF.